Following are 11 T cell receptor beta chains from one sample sequenced in a study of T-cell reconstitution after alpha-beta-depleted transplantation in children. TCRbeta library preparation incorporated unique molecular identifiers. TCRdb itself ran the PCR reads through MiXCR, one entry per CDR3 protein. Of a few hundred thousand distinct CDR3 sequences in the sample, approximately 10% were seen once. Sequencing was performed on PBMCs from the stem cell graft donor, taken from the stem cell graft. Receptors originate from a human donor who donated a stem cell graft to a child with acute myeloid leukemia.

V gene TRBV5-1 combines with J gene TRBJ2-2; either TRBD1 or TRBD2 may supply D (6 bases each). Germline CDR1 SGHRS, CDR2 YFSETQ. Between the trimmed V and J ends, which lost 4 bases and 11 bases, there was a span of 12 bases. The CDR3 is 12 amino acids. The CDR3 sequence: CASSPRGEELFF. The CDR3 nucleotides read TGCGCCAGCAGCCCTAGGGGGGAAGAGCTGTTTTTT.

This clonotype was found many times. This chain uses TRBV12-3 or TRBV12-4 with TRBJ2-1; no firm D call. V was pared by 2 bases and J by 0 bases, with 11 bases between. CDR3 length: 16 residues. The CDR3 nucleotides read TGTGCCAGCAGTTTAAGGGCTCAGAGCTCCTACAATGAGCAGTTCTTC. It yields the protein CASSLRAQSSYNEQFF.

This clonotype was observed a handful of times. This chain joins TRBV20-1 and TRBJ2-7, with D perhaps TRBD1 (5 bases). Germline CDR1 reads DFQATT; CDR2 reads SNEGSKA (reference sequence). V was cut by 3 bases and J by 4 bases, with 13 bases left in between. The CDR3 is 13 residues long. Here the CDR3 reads CSARYRLQYEQYF. For the CDR3, the DNA is TGCAGTGCTAGGTACAGGCTCCAGTACGAGCAGTACTTC.

In this sample, this clonotype turned up a few times. The chain employs TRBV20-1 and TRBJ1-4, with D maybe TRBD1 (6 bases). Germline V gives CDR1 DFQATT, CDR2 SNEGSKA (reference sequence). Between the trimmed V and J ends, which lost 0 bases and 11 bases, there was a span of 16 bases. The CDR3 loop spans 14 amino acids. The CDR3 sequence is CSAREAAGVRKLFF. Written as DNA, the CDR3 is TGCAGTGCTAGAGAGGCGGCAGGGGTCCGGAAACTGTTTTTT.

This chain connects TRBV5-1 to TRBJ1-6; D is ambiguous. This CDR3 has 15 residues. Germline CDR1 reads SGHRS; CDR2 reads YFSETQ. Trimming left V 2 bases short and J 10 bases short, with 16 bases between. CDR3 protein: CASSFSSLLLSPLHF. The CDR3 DNA sequence: TGCGCCAGCAGCTTCAGCTCCCTACTTTTATCACCCCTCCACTTT.

The chain links TRBV5-1 to TRBJ2-1; D is possibly TRBD1 or TRBD2 (6 bases each). V lost 5 bases, J lost 7 bases, and 19 bases lay in between. The CDR3 has 15 residues. Germline CDR1 reads SGHRS; CDR2 reads YFSETQ. The CDR3 DNA follows: TGCGCCAGCAGGTCGGAGGGGGAATGGTTTAATGAGCAGTTCTTC. It codes for CASRSEGEWFNEQFF.

The chain recombines TRBV7-2 with TRBJ2-5; TRBD2 agrees at 10 bases. Per the germline V gene, CDR1 is SGHTA and CDR2 is FQGNSA. V shed 0 bases, J shed 2 bases, and the junction held 3 bases outside the gene matches. This CDR3 has 16 residues. The CDR3 coding sequence is TGTGCCAGCAGCTTAGCATCACTAGCGGGGCAAGAGACCCAGTACTTC. This translates into CASSLASLAGQETQYF.

This clonotype has ten or more counts. The chain has TRBV20-1 and TRBJ1-2, with D unresolved. The V end lost 4 bases, the J end lost 7 bases, and 10 bases lay between the germline ends. Germline CDR1 reads DFQATT; CDR2 reads SNEGSKA (reference sequence). The CDR3 totals 11 residues. Written as DNA, the CDR3 is TGCAGTGCTAACGACCATCGTGGCTACACCTTC. Its translation is CSANDHRGYTF.

This clonotype was seen more than once but under ten times. The chain employs TRBV5-1 and TRBJ2-3; maybe TRBD2 (5 bases). Trimming removed 0 bases from V and 5 bases from J, with 10 bases in between. Germline V gene lookup returns CDR1 SGHRS and CDR2 YFSETQ. The CDR3 contains 14 residues. Here the CDR3 DNA reads TGCGCCAGCAGCTTGGCGGGGAGTGTAGATACGCAGTATTTT. Translating gives CASSLAGSVDTQYF.

CDR3 nucleotide sequence: TGTGCCACCAGCATCAGGGTGGGCTACGAGCAGTACTTC. Amino acids: CATSIRVGYEQYF. The chain is built from TRBV15 and TRBJ2-7; possible D gene TRBD1, 5 bases. This CDR3 region has 13 residues. The V end lost 4 bases, the J end lost 3 bases, and 10 bases lay between the germline ends. The germline gives CDR1 LNHNV, CDR2 YYDKDF (reference sequence).

On this clonotype itself: A read error may produce the germline difference seen at one junction end. The chain uses TRBV20-1 and TRBJ2-5, with D perhaps TRBD2 (5 bases). Germline CDR1 DFQATT, CDR2 SNEGSKA (reference sequence). The CDR3 sequence is 14 residues long. The CDR3 coding sequence is TGCAGCGCTAATGGACTGGCCGATCGGGAGACCCAGTACTTC. Encoded protein: CSANGLADRETQYF.